This T cell receptor beta chain was obtained from a study of metastatic and nonmetastatic thyroid tumors. Looking at the study overall: Across blood and tumor or nodule tissue, repertoires from malignant and benign thyroid patients were compared with one another. Study-level points and caveats: Significantly greater TCR beta diversity was reportedly found in malignant thyroid tumors than in benign nodules (in blood and tumor).

CDR1 and CDR2 (germline): SGHAT, FQDESV (reference sequence). The CDR3 extends over 15 amino acids. The ends were cut back, 5 bases at V and 2 bases at J, with 10 bases in the middle. None of the patients had undergone any treatment ahead of thyroid surgery. Study processing details: To classify distant metastasis in papillary thyroid cancer, a model was built from CDR3 differences across clinicopathological groups. Using MiXCR, TCRdb re-called clones from the PCR reads. TCRdb assigned the V and J calls; the authors' analysis was not used. The table records about 16,000 clones, about 35% of them present only once. Notes on this clone: What it binds is not known.

This TCR was recovered from a female donor with papillary thyroid cancer or a benign thyroid nodule (not recorded which). Some clones in this sample may be carry-over from other donors' samples. The sequenced sample consisted of tumor tissue. This chain links TRBV11-1 with TRBJ2-6; TRBD2 might be the D (5 bases). The CDR3 nucleotides read TGTGCCAGCAGCCAGCCCGGGGCTGGGGCCAACGTCCTGACTTTC. It codes for CASSQPGAGANVLTF.